Reported below is one T cell receptor (beta chain). Germline V gene data show CDR1 as MGHDK and CDR2 as SYGVNS. CDR3 length: 14 amino acids. The V and J ends lost 4 bases and 0 bases respectively, with 8 bases between them. The data derive from a study of shared clonotypes between healthy human individuals. Produced via immunoSEQ multiplex PCR; TCRdb's table is partial and in-frame only. The table lists some 1.5 million clones, 95% to 99% of them singletons. The chain carries TRBV25-1 and TRBJ2-3; D is undetermined. Material for sequencing was naive CD4+ T cells sorted from blood. The subset here: CD45RA+ positively selected. This receptor was taken from a man aged 25-40 years in good health. This CDR3 is CASSGVPSTDTQYF. CDR3 nucleotides: TGTGCCAGCAGTGGGGTTCCTAGCACAGATACGCAGTATTTT.